These 9 T cell receptor beta chains were all obtained from the same sample, sequenced in a study of blood T cell repertoires in COVID-19. TCRdb keeps only in-frame clones here, not all; method: immunoSEQ multiplex PCR. The sample records about 320,000 clones, approximately 88% being singletons. Specimen: PBMCs or T cells enriched from blood (not recorded which). The receptors were sampled from a man aged 55 to 70 who had recovered from COVID-19.

The table lists this clone with a few counts. The J gene is TRBJ2-5, the V gene TRBV5-1; 7 nucleotides agree with TRBD1. Looked up from germline, CDR1 is SGHRS and CDR2 is YFSETQ. The CDR3 length is 13 residues. J gave up 2 bases and V 4 bases, and 2 bases lay outside the gene matches. CDR3 DNA sequence: TGCGCCAGCAGCCAGGGACAGCAAGAGACCCAGTACTTC. Residues: CASSQGQQETQYF.

The chain employs TRBV29-1 and TRBJ2-3; perhaps TRBD2 as D (6 bases). The germline V and J ends were trimmed by 4 bases and 1 base, with 12 bases remaining between them. Germline V gene lookup returns CDR1 SQVTM and CDR2 ANQGSEA. CDR3 size: 14 residues. CDR3 amino acids: CSVAGESGTDTQYF. CDR3 in DNA: TGCAGCGTTGCGGGGGAATCAGGCACAGATACGCAGTATTTT.

The genes are TRBV6-5 and TRBJ2-3, with a tentative D call TRBD1 (6 bases). Between the trimmed V and J ends, which lost 0 bases and 6 bases, there was a span of 16 bases. This CDR3 region has 16 residues. Germline lookup yields CDR1 MNHEY and CDR2 SVGAGI. The CDR3 nucleotides are TGTGCCAGCAGTTACTCTCGTTGGGGGCTTGGGGATACGCAGTATTTT. Protein product: CASSYSRWGLGDTQYF.

V usage is TRBV5-1 and J usage is TRBJ2-1; 12 bases line up with TRBD2. CDR1 SGHRS and CDR2 YFSETQ come from the germline V gene. There are 23 residues in the CDR3. V was pared by 3 bases and J by 7 bases, with 29 bases of the junction left unmatched. The CDR3 DNA sequence: TGCGCCAGCAGCTCTTCTTTTACACCGGGACAGCGGACTAGCGGGAACGTTTGGAATGAGCAGTTCTTC. This translates into CASSSSFTPGQRTSGNVWNEQFF.

CDR3 in DNA: TGTGCCAGCAGCTTAGAGACTCCTACCTCCTACGAGCAGTACTTC. Amino acid sequence: CASSLETPTSYEQYF. The rearrangement joins TRBV11-2 to TRBJ2-7; D unclear. The CDR3 is 15 residues long. Deletions cut 0 bases from V and 0 bases from J, with 9 bases between. Germline CDR1 reads SGHAT; CDR2 reads FQNNGV.

The chain links TRBV20-1 to TRBJ2-1; D not resolved. V lost 2 bases and J 4 bases, leaving 3 bases between the germline ends. The CDR3 length is 11 residues. Germline V gene data show CDR1 as DFQATT and CDR2 as SNEGSKA (reference sequence). Here the CDR3 reads CSARLYNEQFF. In DNA form, the CDR3 reads TGCAGTGCTAGACTATACAATGAGCAGTTCTTC.

V usage is TRBV6-5 and J usage is TRBJ2-5, with no clear D. The CDR3 covers 15 residues. V was shortened by 0 bases and J by 2 bases, with 10 bases between the two germline ends. The germline gives CDR1 MNHEY, CDR2 SVGAGI. The CDR3 loop reads CASSYSGLLQETQYF. CDR3 bases: TGTGCCAGCAGTTACTCGGGCCTCCTACAAGAGACCCAGTACTTC.

This chain uses TRBV4-3 with TRBJ2-2, with a weak D call TRBD2 (5 bases). Trimming removed 6 bases at V and 1 base at J, with 12 bases between. This CDR3 spans 15 amino acids. Germline CDR1 LGHNA, CDR2 YSLEER. CDR3 loop: CASREEAENTGELFF. Written as DNA, the CDR3 is TGCGCCAGCAGAGAGGAAGCGGAGAACACCGGGGAGCTGTTTTTT.

To note about this clone: Other DNA sequences in this specimen translate into the identical CDR3. V is TRBV5-1 and J is TRBJ2-7; 7 bases agree with TRBD1. The germline V gene has CDR1 SGHRS and CDR2 YFSETQ. V lost 0 bases and J lost 2; bases outside the gene matches: 2. This CDR3 is built from 14 residues. The DNA of the CDR3 is TGCGCCAGCAGCTTGGGGGACAGCCCCTACGAGCAGTACTTC. Translated: CASSLGDSPYEQYF.